This T cell receptor beta chain was recovered during a study of blood T cells in healthy people across ages. Whole-study findings and limits: It was not possible, with unsorted PBMCs, to conclusively compare naive and antigen-experienced cells.

It was with a sample-barcoded 5' primer and a J-beta primer mix that a second PCR of roughly 6 to 11 cycles was run. TCRdb used MiXCR to reprocess the 5' RACE reads, holding one entry per CDR3 protein. The sample carries roughly 2 million distinct CDR3 sequences, about 49% recorded once. Samples each yielded at least 5 micrograms of total RNA. The length of the CDR3 is 14 residues. CDR1 and CDR2 (germline): MNHEY, SVGAGI. V was shortened by 2 bases and J by 7 bases, with 14 bases between the two germline ends. For this clonotype: What it binds is unknown.

The genes are TRBV6-5 and TRBJ2-5, with D perhaps TRBD2 (6 bases). Sequencing used blood. The clonotype comes from a woman between 40 and 55 years old in good health. CDR3 sequence reads: CASSYGGVGMTQYF. In DNA, the CDR3 is TGTGCCAGCAGTTACGGAGGGGTGGGAATGACCCAGTACTTC.